The 27 T cell receptor beta chains below come from one sample, sequenced in a study of T-cell reconstitution after alpha-beta-depleted transplantation in children. Preparation of the TCRbeta library was carried out with unique molecular identifiers. A single record per CDR3 protein comes from TCRdb applying MiXCR to the PCR reads. The data hold around 200,000 distinct CDR3 sequences, with over 5.5% observed a single time. Sequenced material: PBMCs from the stem cell graft donor, taken from the stem cell graft. The source is a human donor who donated a stem cell graft to a child with Wiskott-Aldrich syndrome.

At least ten counts were recorded for this clonotype. The gene calls are TRBV7-2 and TRBJ2-7, with D possibly TRBD1 on 6 matching bases. Trimming pared 0 bases from V and 2 bases from J, leaving 11 bases between. Germline V gene lookup returns CDR1 SGHTA and CDR2 FQGNSA. The CDR3 is made up of 15 amino acids. CDR3 sequence (DNA): TGTGCCAGCAGCTTAGCCCGACAGGCCACCTACGAGCAGTACTTC. Amino acid sequence: CASSLARQATYEQYF.

This clonotype was seen many times. The chain recombines TRBV6-5 with TRBJ2-1, with TRBD1 identical over 9 bases. The CDR3 extends over 14 amino acids. V trimming: 4 bases; J trimming: 10 bases; junction bases outside the gene matches: 8. Germline CDR1 MNHEY, CDR2 SVGAGI. Written as DNA, the CDR3 is TGTGCCAGCAGTTCCGGGACAGGGTATGTGGAGCAGTTCTTC. Translated, it gives CASSSGTGYVEQFF.

In this sample, this clonotype turned up a few times. V is TRBV5-1 and J is TRBJ1-1; no firm D call. Germline loops: CDR1 SGHRS, CDR2 YFSETQ. The CDR3 totals 14 residues. V lost 4 bases, J lost 1 base, and 11 bases lay in between. CDR3 loop: CASSIDIPNTEAFF. The CDR3, as DNA: TGCGCCAGCAGCATCGACATCCCGAACACTGAAGCTTTCTTT. Based on the CDR3 plus reference TRBV5-1 and TRBJ1-1, the full variable domain is KAGVTQTPRYLIKTRGQQVTLSCSPISGHRSVSWYQQTPGQGLQFLFEYFSETQRNKGNFPGRFSGRQFSNSRSEMNVSTLELGDSALYLCASSIDIPNTEAFFGQGTRLTVV.

This clonotype has only a few counts. The V gene is TRBV24-1, the J gene TRBJ2-1, with 11 nucleotides matching TRBD2. V shed 0 bases, J shed 5 bases, and the junction held 8 bases outside the gene matches. Germline assignment: CDR1 KGHDR and CDR2 SFDVKD. The CDR3 is 18 residues long. CDR3 DNA sequence: TGTGCCACCAGTGATTTGCCCACTAGCGGGAGTCAAAACAATGAGCAGTTCTTC. Protein: CATSDLPTSGSQNNEQFF.

The V call is TRBV10-2, the J call TRBJ1-4, with TRBD1 as a possible D gene (5 bases). The V gene lost 6 bases and the J gene lost 6 bases, with 23 bases spanning the gap. The germline V gene has CDR1 WSHSY and CDR2 SAAADI. The CDR3 covers 17 residues. The CDR3 DNA sequence: TGCGCCAGCAGCGCTCTTGCAGGGCATCTCTTTGATGAAAAACTGTTTTTT. Translated: CASSALAGHLFDEKLFF.

This clonotype was detected once. The chain recombines TRBV12-3 or TRBV12-4 with TRBJ2-2, with D possibly TRBD2 on 7 matching bases. V was cut by 6 bases and J by 1 base, with 15 bases left in between. CDR3 size: 16 residues. Here the CDR3 DNA reads TGTGCCAGCAGCCGGGGGGCTAGCGGGAACACCGGGGAGCTGTTTTTT. It specifies CASSRGASGNTGELFF.

This clonotype was seen repeatedly, ten times or more. This chain links TRBV20-1 with TRBJ2-1; 10 bases align to TRBD2. Germline CDR1 DFQATT, CDR2 SNEGSKA (reference sequence). With 3 bases clipped from V and 5 bases from J, the junction kept 4 bases outside the gene matches. This CDR3 comprises 14 residues. This CDR3 reads CSARKRGGHNEQFF. The CDR3 nucleotides read TGCAGTGCTAGGAAGCGGGGGGGCCACAATGAGCAGTTCTTC.

This clonotype has at least ten counts. The rearrangement joins TRBV4-2 to TRBJ2-2; D unresolved. V gave up 3 bases and J gave up 2 bases, with 13 bases separating them. The CDR3 has 16 residues. In germline, CDR1 is LGHNA, CDR2 YNFKEQ. The DNA for the CDR3 is TGTGCCAGCAGCCAGGGTGCGAGGAGCAACACCGGGGAGCTGTTTTTT. Amino acid sequence: CASSQGARSNTGELFF.

This clonotype occurred many times. The CDR3 sequence: CASSLAGPDTQYF. The CDR3, as DNA: TGTGCCAGCAGCTTGGCGGGTCCAGATACGCAGTATTTT. The chain has TRBV5-4 and TRBJ2-3; D gene unclear. The germline CDR1 and CDR2 sequences are SGHNT and YYREEE (reference sequence). The CDR3 covers 13 residues. The V end was cut by 0 bases, the J end by 4 bases, with 6 bases between.

Ten or more counts support this clonotype. The V and J genes are TRBV27 and TRBJ2-3; no clear D. CDR1 and CDR2 from the germline V gene are MNHEY and SMNVEV (reference sequence). This CDR3 comprises 11 residues. Trimming shortened V by 2 bases and J by 8 bases, and 5 bases separated the two germline ends. This chain's CDR3 is CASSLGFTQYF. In nucleotides, the CDR3 is TGTGCCAGCAGTTTAGGTTTTACGCAGTATTTT.

This clonotype was seen at least ten times. The rearrangement uses TRBV7-2 and TRBJ1-2; D is undetermined. CDR3 size: 14 residues. Germline loops: CDR1 SGHTA, CDR2 FQGNSA. With 2 bases removed from V and 7 bases from J, the gap between germline ends came to 14 bases. Here the CDR3 DNA reads TGTGCCAGCAGCTTAAGACGCGTTGGCGGTGGCTACACCTTC. It translates to CASSLRRVGGGYTF. The full variable domain, its missing parts supplied by reference TRBV7-2 and TRBJ1-2, is GAGVSQSPSNKVTEKGKDVELRCDPISGHTALYWYRQSLGQGLEFLIYFQGNSAPDKSGLPSDRFSAERTGGSVSTLTIQRTQQEDSAVYLCASSLRRVGGGYTFGSGTRLTVV.

There are many counts of this clonotype. The chain has TRBV29-1 and TRBJ1-2, with D tentatively TRBD1 (5 bases). The CDR3 has 12 amino acids. Trimming removed 0 bases from V and 8 bases from J, with 10 bases in between. Germline CDR1 SQVTM, CDR2 ANQGSEA. The chain's CDR3 is CSVEEGAGGYTF. Here the CDR3 DNA reads TGCAGCGTTGAAGAAGGGGCTGGGGGCTACACCTTC. Full variable domain (remainder filled in from reference TRBV29-1 and TRBJ1-2): SAVISQKPSRDICQRGTSLTIQCQVDSQVTMMFWYRQQPGQSLTLIATANQGSEATYESGFVIDKFPISRPNLTFSTLTVSNMSPEDSSIYLCSVEEGAGGYTFGSGTRLTVV.

This clonotype appeared many times. CDR3 sequence reads: CASSGRQGENIQYF. Here the CDR3 DNA reads TGTGCCAGCAGCGGGAGACAGGGGGAAAACATTCAGTACTTC. The chain carries TRBV7-2 and TRBJ2-4; 9 bases fit TRBD1. CDR1 is SGHTA, CDR2 FQGNSA, per germline. The CDR3 has 14 residues. V lost 5 bases to trimming and J lost 5 bases; unmatched junction nucleotides: 4.

This clonotype showed up many times. This rearrangement joins TRBV24-1 to TRBJ2-3; no clear D gene. CDR1 and CDR2 (germline): KGHDR, SFDVKD. Trimming pared 4 bases from V and 2 bases from J, leaving 12 bases between. The CDR3 is 15 amino acids. CDR3 sequence: CATSDVQLPTDTQYF. The CDR3 DNA reads as TGTGCCACCAGTGACGTCCAGCTACCCACAGATACGCAGTATTTT.

This clonotype has at least ten counts. The chain has TRBV29-1 and TRBJ1-5; the match to TRBD1 covers 7 bases. The V and J ends lost 7 bases and 7 bases, in that order; junction bases with no gene match: 10. Per the germline V gene, CDR1 is SQVTM and CDR2 is ANQGSEA. This CDR3 has 13 amino acids. CDR3 nucleotides: TGCAGCGCAGTAAAATCGACAGGGCAGCCCCAGCATTTT. Its protein is CSAVKSTGQPQHF.

This clonotype has a handful of counts. The V and J genes are TRBV6-5 and TRBJ1-4; the D is unclear. Germline V gene sequence: CDR1 MNHEY, CDR2 SVGAGI. This CDR3 contains 16 residues. The V end was cut by 0 bases, the J end by 5 bases, with 13 bases between. Here the CDR3 reads CASSYSKSEMNEKLFF. CDR3 bases: TGTGCCAGCAGTTACTCGAAATCCGAAATGAATGAAAAACTGTTTTTT.

V is TRBV19 and J is TRBJ2-4, with 7 bases aligning to TRBD1. The length of the CDR3 is 18 residues. Germline V CDR1 and CDR2: LNHDA, SQIVND (reference sequence). J lost 0 bases, V lost 9 bases, and 17 bases had no gene match. CDR3 coding DNA: TGTGCCAGCCCTCCCCCGGCCGGGACAGTTATAGCCAAAAACATTCAGTACTTC. The encoded protein is CASPPPAGTVIAKNIQYF. The variable domain in full, with the rest retrieved from reference TRBV19 and TRBJ2-4, is DGGITQSPKYLFRKEGQNVTLSCEQNLNHDAMYWYRQDPGQGLRLIYYSQIVNDFQKGDIAEGYSVSREKKESFPLTVTSAQKNPTAFYLCASPPPAGTVIAKNIQYFGAGTRLSVL.

This clonotype was seen at least ten times. This sequence joins TRBV6-5 and TRBJ1-1; a possible D gene is TRBD1 (5 bases). Germline CDR1 reads MNHEY; CDR2 reads SVGAGI. Between the trimmed V and J ends, which lost 2 bases and 5 bases, there was a span of 18 bases. This CDR3 comprises 16 residues. The DNA for the CDR3 is TGTGCCAGCAGTTACGACCCAGGGTGGGGAGAGACTGAAGCTTTCTTT. Translated: CASSYDPGWGETEAFF.

Ten or more counts support this clonotype. The gene calls are TRBV12-3 or TRBV12-4 and TRBJ2-5; 8 positions match TRBD1. The length of the CDR3 is 13 residues. The V and J ends lost 4 bases and 7 bases, in that order; junction bases with no gene match: 5. The CDR3, as DNA: TGTGCCAGCAGTTCCCAACAGGGGGGGACCCAGTACTTC. Residues: CASSSQQGGTQYF.

This chain joins TRBV5-5 and TRBJ2-2; unclear D gene. V was clipped by 0 bases and J by 6 bases, with 9 bases between them. The CDR3 runs to 14 residues. Germline V gives CDR1 SGHKS, CDR2 YYEKEE (reference sequence). CDR3 region: CASSLGLYAGELFF. Written as DNA, the CDR3 is TGTGCCAGCAGCTTGGGGCTATATGCCGGGGAGCTGTTTTTT.

This clonotype was observed a handful of times. The chain joins TRBV2 to TRBJ1-3; D gene ambiguous. V lost 7 bases and J lost 2, with 6 bases in between. Germline lookup yields CDR1 SNHLY and CDR2 FYNNEI. This CDR3 has 12 amino acids. The CDR3 DNA follows: TGTGCCAGCACTACCACTGGAAACACCATATATTTT. This codes for CASTTTGNTIYF.

V and J are TRBV11-2 and TRBJ1-1; 7 nucleotides agree with TRBD1. Germline CDR1 and CDR2: SGHAT and FQNNGV. CDR3 length equals 15 residues. V gave up 5 bases and J gave up 2 bases; unmatched junction bases: 8. CDR3 DNA: TGTGCCAGCAGCCATTATAGACAGGGCAACACTGAAGCTTTCTTT. Translated, it gives CASSHYRQGNTEAFF. Using reference TRBV11-2 and TRBJ1-1 for the parts outside the CDR3, the full variable domain is EAGVAQSPRYKIIEKRQSVAFWCNPISGHATLYWYQQILGQGPKLLIQFQNNGVVDDSQLPKDRFSAERLKGVDSTLKIQPAKLEDSAVYLCASSHYRQGNTEAFFGQGTRLTVV.

This clonotype was seen a few times. V usage is TRBV5-8 and J usage is TRBJ1-4; D is unresolved. Germline lookup yields CDR1 SGHTS and CDR2 YDEGEE. The CDR3 length is 13 residues. V shed 0 bases and J shed 5 bases, with 5 bases lying between them. The CDR3 DNA follows: TGTGCCAGCAGCTTGGTACGGAATGAAAAACTGTTTTTT. Encoded protein: CASSLVRNEKLFF.

This clonotype has at least ten counts. This chain links TRBV20-1 with TRBJ2-5, with TRBD2 matching 15 bases. Germline V gives CDR1 DFQATT, CDR2 SNEGSKA (reference sequence). The V and J ends lost 6 bases and 4 bases, in that order; junction bases with no gene match: 6. The CDR3 length is 15 residues. The CDR3 protein is CSAGLAGGPLETQYF. CDR3 in DNA: TGCAGTGCCGGACTAGCGGGAGGGCCTCTAGAGACCCAGTACTTC.

This clonotype was seen many times. The rearrangement links TRBV6-5 to TRBJ1-2; D may be TRBD1 (6 bases). Germline V gene sequence: CDR1 MNHEY, CDR2 SVGAGI. This CDR3 region has 15 residues. The germline V and J ends were trimmed by 7 bases and 4 bases, with 19 bases remaining between them. CDR3 coding DNA: TGTGCCAGCACCCGGGGGGCGGGGAGGGGCTATGGCTACACCTTC. Its protein is CASTRGAGRGYGYTF.

The rearrangement joins TRBV7-2 to TRBJ1-1, with D maybe TRBD1 (5 bases). This CDR3 spans 14 amino acids. The germline gives CDR1 SGHTA, CDR2 FQGNSA. Trimming left V 5 bases short and J 5 bases short, with 15 bases between. In DNA, the CDR3 is TGTGCCAGCAGCGGGACTCTCCAGGGAACTGAAGCTTTCTTT. Protein product: CASSGTLQGTEAFF.

In this sample, this clonotype turned up many times. V gene TRBV4-3 combines with J gene TRBJ1-2; TRBD1 agrees at 8 bases. The CDR3 covers 16 residues. V shed 0 bases, J shed 5 bases, and the junction held 8 bases outside the gene matches. CDR1 and CDR2 (germline): LGHNA, YSLEER. The CDR3: CASSQDFTQGAYGYTF. CDR3 DNA: TGCGCCAGCAGCCAAGATTTCACCCAGGGGGCTTATGGCTACACCTTC.